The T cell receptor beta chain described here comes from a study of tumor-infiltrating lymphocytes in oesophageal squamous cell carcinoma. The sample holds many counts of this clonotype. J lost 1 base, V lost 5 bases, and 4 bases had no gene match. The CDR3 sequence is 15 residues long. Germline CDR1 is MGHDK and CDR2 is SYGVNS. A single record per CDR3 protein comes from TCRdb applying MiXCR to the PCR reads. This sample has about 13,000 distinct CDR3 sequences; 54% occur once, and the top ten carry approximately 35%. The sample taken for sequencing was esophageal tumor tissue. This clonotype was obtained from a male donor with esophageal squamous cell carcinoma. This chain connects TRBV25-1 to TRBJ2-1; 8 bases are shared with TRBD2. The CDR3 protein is CASSRLAGSYNEQFF. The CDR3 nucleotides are TGTGCCAGCAGTCGATTAGCGGGGTCCTACAATGAGCAGTTCTTC.